This TCR beta chain was observed in a study of blood T cells in healthy people across ages. Looking at the study overall: About one barcoded beta molecule was captured per two T cells (by template switching). Points from the study as a whole: Donor CMV status was unknown, possibly confounding expanded clonotype changes.

Note on this clonotype: No antigen is known for it.

At least 6 micrograms of total RNA were extracted per sample. Trimming pared 6 bases from V and 2 bases from J, leaving 8 bases between. The CDR3 runs 13 residues. Per the germline V gene, CDR1 is MNHEY and CDR2 is SVGAGI. With a J-beta primer mix and a sample-barcoded 5' primer, a second PCR ran about 6 to 11 cycles. MiXCR, applied by TCRdb to the 5' RACE reads, yields one record per CDR3 protein. Of about 720,000 distinct CDR3 sequences listed, 25% are singletons. Separately, the same data were catalogued under a study of T cells of mothers and their children.

The rearrangement links TRBV6-5 to TRBJ1-5; D is ambiguous. The sequence derives from a boy aged 10-17 years in good health. Material: blood. The CDR3 DNA reads TGTGCCAGCAGGCGGGGAGGCAATCAGCCCCAGCATTTT. This encodes CASRRGGNQPQHF.